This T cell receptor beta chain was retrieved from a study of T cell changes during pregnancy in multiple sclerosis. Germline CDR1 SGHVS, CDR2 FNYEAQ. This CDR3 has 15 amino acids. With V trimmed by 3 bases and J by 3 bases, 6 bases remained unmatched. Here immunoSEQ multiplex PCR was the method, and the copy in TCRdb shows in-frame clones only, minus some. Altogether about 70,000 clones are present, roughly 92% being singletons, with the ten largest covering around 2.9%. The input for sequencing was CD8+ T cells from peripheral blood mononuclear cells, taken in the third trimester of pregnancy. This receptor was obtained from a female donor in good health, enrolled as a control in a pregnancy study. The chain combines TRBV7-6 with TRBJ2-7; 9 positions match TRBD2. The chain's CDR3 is CASSFASGDLYEQYF. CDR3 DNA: TGTGCCAGCAGCTTCGCTAGCGGGGACCTCTACGAGCAGTACTTC.